This T cell receptor beta chain originates from a study of OX40 agonist ivuxolimab in advanced cancers. Whole-study findings and limits: At doses 0.1 to 3.0 mg/kg, CD4+ and CD8+ clones expanded.

Autoimmune disease history or systemic immunosuppression excluded patients. Blood was sampled at baseline, cycle 4 day 1, and cycle 7 day 1. With regard to this clone: Its specificity is unknown.

Only in-frame clones appear in the TCRdb table, and some are missing; sequencing was by immunoSEQ multiplex PCR. The data hold about 86,000 clones, with 87% observed a single time. This CDR3 comprises 15 residues. The V gene lost 2 bases and the J gene lost 0 bases, with 9 bases spanning the gap. Germline CDR1 is SGHRS and CDR2 is YFSETQ. The chain carries TRBV5-1 and TRBJ2-1, with no clear D. Sequenced material: CD4+ or CD8+ T cells sorted from blood, taken in a trial of the OX40 agonist ivuxolimab. This TCR was recovered from an adult with an advanced solid tumor such as melanoma, head and neck, liver or kidney cancer. CDR3: CASSFEQPSYNEQFF. DNA of the CDR3: TGCGCCAGCAGCTTCGAACAGCCCTCCTACAATGAGCAGTTCTTC. The full variable domain, with the rest looked up from reference TRBV5-1 and TRBJ2-1, is KAGVTQTPRYLIKTRGQQVTLSCSPISGHRSVSWYQQTPGQGLQFLFEYFSETQRNKGNFPGRFSGRQFSNSRSEMNVSTLELGDSALYLCASSFEQPSYNEQFFGPGTRLTVL.